A single sample gave rise to the 5 T cell receptor beta chains below, sequenced in a study of blood T cell repertoires in COVID-19. Data came from immunoSEQ multiplex PCR; TCRdb stores just in-frame clones and leaves some out. The table has fewer than 50,000 clones, roughly 78% seen once. Sequenced material: peripheral blood. The receptors shown here come from a man between 65 and 79 years old with acute or convalescent COVID-19.

This clone counts as medium-sized (0.01 to 0.1%). At the DNA level, this CDR3 is encoded by other sequences in the same sample as well. This rearrangement joins TRBV4-1 to TRBJ2-2, with a weak D call TRBD2 (6 bases). This CDR3 region has 15 residues. CDR1 and CDR2 from the germline V gene are MGHRA and YSYEKL. Between the trimmed V and J ends, which lost 0 bases and 4 bases, there was a span of 9 bases. DNA of the CDR3: TGCGCCAGCAGCCAAGATCGGGGGATCACCGGGGAGCTGTTTTTT. Its protein is CASSQDRGITGELFF.

This clone was counted many times. The J gene is TRBJ2-3, the V gene TRBV7-2, with TRBD2 matching over 7 bases. This CDR3 contains 17 residues. The V segment lost 5 bases and the J segment 2 bases; nucleotides outside the gene matches: 13. The germline V gene has CDR1 SGHTA and CDR2 FQGNSA. The CDR3 here is CASSPPHLRGNTDTQYF. The CDR3 region has the DNA TGTGCCAGCAGCCCGCCTCATTTGCGGGGGAACACAGATACGCAGTATTTT.

The chain recombines TRBV5-8 with TRBJ2-5; D might be TRBD2 (6 bases). V lost 2 bases to trimming and J lost 4 bases, with 6 bases between them. From germline, CDR1 is SGHTS and CDR2 YDEGEE. The CDR3 runs 12 residues. This CDR3 is CASSFGGETQYF. Here the CDR3 DNA reads TGTGCCAGCAGCTTCGGGGGAGAGACCCAGTACTTC.

In regard to this clone: Sequence at one end of the junction differs from germline and may be a read error. V is TRBV7-7 and J is TRBJ1-3; unclear D gene. Germline V CDR1 and CDR2: SSHAT, FNYEAQ (reference sequence). The CDR3 covers 13 residues. CDR3 DNA sequence: TGTGCTAGCAGCTTAGGGCCTGGAAACACCATATATTTT. This translates into CASSLGPGNTIYF.

The rearrangement joins TRBV2 to TRBJ2-2, with 12 bases lining up with TRBD1. With V trimmed by 5 bases and J by 8 bases, 18 bases remained unmatched. CDR1 and CDR2 from the germline V gene are SNHLY and FYNNEI. The CDR3 has 19 residues. The CDR3 reads CASSPYRLRGTGGLGELFF. CDR3 nucleotides: TGTGCCAGCAGTCCTTACCGTTTACGCGGGACAGGGGGCTTGGGGGAGCTGTTTTTT.